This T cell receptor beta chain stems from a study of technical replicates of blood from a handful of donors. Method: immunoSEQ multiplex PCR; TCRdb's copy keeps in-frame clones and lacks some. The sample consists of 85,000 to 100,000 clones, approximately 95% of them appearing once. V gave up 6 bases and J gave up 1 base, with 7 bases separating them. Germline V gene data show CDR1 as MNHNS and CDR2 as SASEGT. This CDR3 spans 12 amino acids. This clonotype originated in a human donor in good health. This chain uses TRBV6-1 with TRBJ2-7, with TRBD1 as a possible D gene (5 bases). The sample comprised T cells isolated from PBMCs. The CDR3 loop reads CASSRASYEQYF. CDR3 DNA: TGTGCCAGCAGCAGGGCTTCCTACGAGCAGTACTTC.